Below, 2 T cell receptor beta chains from the same sample are listed, as sequenced in a study of read filtering for tumor transcriptome and immune sequencing. This library used roughly 370 ng RNA and molecular barcoded adaptors spanning alpha/delta and beta/gamma chains. TCRdb re-called the reads with MiXCR, one entry per CDR3 protein. The sample lists tens of thousands of distinct CDR3 sequences; 20% were seen once. The material sequenced was a population of CD138-negative cells sorted from bone marrow. The receptors were gathered from a donor older than 35 with multiple myeloma.

A remark on this clonotype: This sequence may be a read error, since a much larger clone differs from it by one base. V and J are TRBV11-2 and TRBJ2-7, with 9 nucleotides matching TRBD1. Germline V lookup: CDR1 SGHAT, CDR2 FQNNGV. Trimming took 5 bases from V and 4 from J; bases not matched to a gene: 12. The CDR3 length is 16 residues. CDR3 protein: CASSPRDRENGYEQYF. For the CDR3, the DNA is TGTGCCAGCAGCCCCCGGGACAGGGAGAACGGTTACGAGCAGTACTTC.

This clonotype was observed a few times. This chain uses TRBV20-1 with TRBJ1-5; no firm D call. The germline V and J ends were trimmed by 1 base and 7 bases, with 11 bases remaining between them. The CDR3 extends over 13 amino acids. Germline CDR1 reads DFQATT; CDR2 reads SNEGSKA (reference sequence). The DNA of the CDR3 is TGCAGTGCTAGAGCCTCATCAAGCCAGCCCCAGCATTTT. Protein product: CSARASSSQPQHF.